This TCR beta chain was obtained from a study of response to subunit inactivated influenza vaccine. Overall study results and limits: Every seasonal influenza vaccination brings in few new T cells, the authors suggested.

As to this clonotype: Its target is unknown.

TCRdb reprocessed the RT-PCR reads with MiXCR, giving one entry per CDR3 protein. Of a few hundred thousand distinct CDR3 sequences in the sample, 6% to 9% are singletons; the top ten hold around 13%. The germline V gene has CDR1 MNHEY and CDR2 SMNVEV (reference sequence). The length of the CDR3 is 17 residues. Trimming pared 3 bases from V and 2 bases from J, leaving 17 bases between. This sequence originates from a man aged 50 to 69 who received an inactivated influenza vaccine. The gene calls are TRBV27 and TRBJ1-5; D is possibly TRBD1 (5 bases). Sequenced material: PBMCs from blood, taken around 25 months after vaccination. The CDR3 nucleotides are TGTGCCAGCAGTTTGGATGCGCCATTCAGGGGCAATCAGCCCCAGCATTTT. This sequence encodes CASSLDAPFRGNQPQHF.